The 24 T cell receptor beta chains below all came from one sample that was sequenced in a study of cytomegalovirus exposure and HLA in healthy donors. Produced via immunoSEQ multiplex PCR; TCRdb's table is partial and in-frame only. The profile covers approximately 170,000 clones, with roughly 80% appearing a single time and under 2.5% taken by the ten largest. The sample was PBMCs. The receptors shown here come from a man under 40 in good health and CMV-seropositive.

The chain carries TRBV5-1 and TRBJ2-1; 9 bases match TRBD1. The CDR3 spans 15 residues. The ends lost 3 bases at V and 6 bases at J; junction bases unmatched: 7. In germline, CDR1 is SGHRS, CDR2 YFSETQ. CDR3 coding DNA: TGCGCCAGCAGCTCCAGACAGGGGGTGACCAATGAGCAGTTCTTC. As protein: CASSSRQGVTNEQFF. Drawing the rest from reference TRBV5-1 and TRBJ2-1, the complete variable domain is KAGVTQTPRYLIKTRGQQVTLSCSPISGHRSVSWYQQTPGQGLQFLFEYFSETQRNKGNFPGRFSGRQFSNSRSEMNVSTLELGDSALYLCASSSRQGVTNEQFFGPGTRLTVL.

J is TRBJ2-3 and V is TRBV19; the D is unclear. This CDR3 spans 14 amino acids. Germline CDR1 is LNHDA and CDR2 is SQIVND (reference sequence). The germline V and J ends were trimmed by 7 bases and 0 bases, with 11 bases remaining between them. The CDR3 DNA sequence: TGTGCCAGTATGCTAAGAATGAGCACAGATACGCAGTATTTT. Translating gives CASMLRMSTDTQYF.

V gene TRBV7-9 combines with J gene TRBJ2-5; 9 bases agree with TRBD1. V dropped 3 bases and J dropped 4; count of bases not matched to a gene: 6. The CDR3 is made up of 15 amino acids. Germline values: CDR1 SEHNR, CDR2 FQNEAQ (reference sequence). CDR3 nucleotides: TGTGCCAGCAGCTTTGCCGGGACAGGGCTAGAGACCCAGTACTTC. This sequence encodes CASSFAGTGLETQYF.

The chain is built from TRBV19 and TRBJ1-2, with D maybe TRBD1 (5 bases). Trimming cost V 5 bases and J 0 bases, with 16 bases left between them. Germline V gene data show CDR1 as LNHDA and CDR2 as SQIVND (reference sequence). The CDR3 has 16 residues. As DNA, the CDR3 is TGTGCCAGTAGTCCCACTTGGGGGGTGACTAACTATGGCTACACCTTC. Amino acids: CASSPTWGVTNYGYTF.

The chain employs TRBV10-3 and TRBJ1-1; D gene unclear. Germline V gene data show CDR1 as ENHRY and CDR2 as SYGVKD. The V end lost 3 bases, the J end lost 4 bases, and 6 bases lay between the germline ends. The CDR3 totals 12 residues. CDR3 loop: CAISEVGTEAFF. CDR3 sequence (DNA): TGTGCCATCAGTGAAGTCGGCACTGAAGCTTTCTTT.

The chain links TRBV9 to TRBJ2-7; 8 nucleotides agree with TRBD1. This CDR3 spans 14 amino acids. Germline V lookup: CDR1 SGDLS, CDR2 YYNGEE. The J segment lost 5 bases and the V segment lost 3 bases, leaving 7 bases of the junction unmatched. CDR3 bases: TGTGCCAGCAGCGGATACTCGACAGGGGACGAGCAGTACTTC. This gives the protein CASSGYSTGDEQYF.

CDR3 residues: CASSLSLVGGVTDTQYF. Written as DNA, the CDR3 is TGTGCCAGCAGTTTATCCCTCGTTGGGGGGGTCACAGATACGCAGTATTTT. The gene calls are TRBV27 and TRBJ2-3, with 7 bases aligning to TRBD2. The CDR3 contains 17 residues. CDR1 is MNHEY and CDR2 is SMNVEV in the germline V gene (reference sequence). The V segment lost 0 bases and the J segment 2 bases; nucleotides outside the gene matches: 8.

The chain links TRBV5-1 to TRBJ1-1; maybe TRBD1 (5 bases). Germline V gene data show CDR1 as SGHRS and CDR2 as YFSETQ. The V end lost 0 bases, the J end lost 1 base, and 13 bases lay between the germline ends. The CDR3 covers 16 residues. CDR3 in amino acids: CASSLDRSIQNTEAFF. The CDR3 nucleotides read TGCGCCAGCAGCTTGGACAGGTCGATCCAGAACACTGAAGCTTTCTTT.

The CDR3 loop reads CASIRGSGFTGELFF. CDR3 nucleotides: TGTGCCAGCATTCGGGGGAGTGGTTTCACCGGGGAGCTGTTTTTT. The chain is built from TRBV6-6 and TRBJ2-2; TRBD2 is a possible D gene (6 bases). This CDR3 comprises 15 residues. Trimming took 7 bases from V and 4 from J, leaving 16 bases between them. Germline V gene data show CDR1 as MNHNY and CDR2 as SVGAGI (reference sequence).

The rearrangement joins TRBV30 to TRBJ1-1, with 8 positions matching TRBD1. CDR1 and CDR2 from the germline V gene are GTSNPN and SVGIG (reference sequence). This CDR3 region has 13 residues. V dropped 3 bases and J dropped 6; count of bases not matched to a gene: 6. Here the CDR3 reads CAWSRQGPPEAFF. CDR3 bases: TGTGCCTGGAGCAGACAGGGGCCGCCTGAAGCTTTCTTT.

This sequence joins TRBV2 and TRBJ2-7; TRBD1 agrees at 8 bases. V shed 8 bases, J shed 5 bases, and the junction held 14 bases outside the gene matches. The CDR3 length is 15 residues. The germline V gene has CDR1 SNHLY and CDR2 FYNNEI. The CDR3 DNA reads as TGTGCCAGCTCCTGGAGTCGGACAGGGATCCACGAGCAGTACTTC. Translation gives CASSWSRTGIHEQYF.

CDR3 nucleotides: TGTGCCAGCAGCGTAGGGGGGGTCCCCTACGAGCAGTACTTC. Translating gives CASSVGGVPYEQYF. The J gene is TRBJ2-7, the V gene TRBV9; weak D call: TRBD2 (6 bases). Germline CDR1 and CDR2: SGDLS and YYNGEE. The ends were cut back, 0 bases at V and 2 bases at J, with 9 bases in the middle. The CDR3 extends over 14 amino acids.

The chain links TRBV18 to TRBJ2-2; TRBD1 agrees at 10 bases. In germline, CDR1 is KGHSH, CDR2 LQKENI. This CDR3 is 16 amino acids long. With V trimmed by 3 bases and J by 4 bases, 5 bases remained unmatched. The CDR3 DNA is TGTGCCAGCTCACCCGGACAGGGGGAAATCACCGGGGAGCTGTTTTTT. Translating it yields CASSPGQGEITGELFF.

This clone appeared a single time. CDR3 nucleotide sequence: TGTGCCAGCAGTTACTCGACTAGCGGGGGCAGGAATGAGCAGTTCTTC. It codes for CASSYSTSGGRNEQFF. V usage is TRBV6-5 and J usage is TRBJ2-1; 12 bases agree with TRBD2. This CDR3 contains 16 residues. The V gene end was trimmed by 0 bases and the J gene end by 7 bases; junction bases not matched to a gene: 4. Germline-derived CDR1 and CDR2 are MNHEY and SVGAGI.

The chain recombines TRBV11-1 with TRBJ1-4; TRBD1 matches at 9 bases. The V gene's germline CDR1 is SGHAT and CDR2 FQDESV (reference sequence). With 5 bases clipped from V and 7 bases from J, the junction kept 5 bases outside the gene matches. This CDR3 has 14 amino acids. CDR3 sequence: CASSRGQGSEKLFF. CDR3 DNA sequence: TGTGCCAGCAGCCGGGGACAGGGTAGTGAAAAACTGTTTTTT.

The chain has TRBV7-9 and TRBJ1-1; D is possibly TRBD1 (5 bases). Germline V lookup: CDR1 SEHNR, CDR2 FQNEAQ (reference sequence). The CDR3 covers 13 residues. Trimming pared 4 bases from V and 4 bases from J, leaving 10 bases between. For the CDR3, the DNA is TGTGCCAGCAGCTCTACAGGTTTCACTGAAGCTTTCTTT. Translating gives CASSSTGFTEAFF.

The V gene is TRBV7-2, the J gene TRBJ1-1, with D perhaps TRBD1 (5 bases). The CDR3 loop spans 14 amino acids. CDR1 and CDR2 from the germline V gene are SGHTA and FQGNSA. V lost 1 base and J 1 base, leaving 7 bases between the germline ends. The CDR3 region has the DNA TGTGCCAGCAGCTTAGGCGGGACGAACACTGAAGCTTTCTTT. This encodes CASSLGGTNTEAFF.

CDR3 sequence (DNA): TGTGCCAGCAGCGTAGAATCTAGCGTCGGCACAGATACGCAGTATTTT. It encodes CASSVESSVGTDTQYF. This chain joins TRBV9 and TRBJ2-3, with D maybe TRBD2 (6 bases). With 0 bases removed from V and 1 base from J, the gap between germline ends came to 12 bases. Germline V gene sequence: CDR1 SGDLS, CDR2 YYNGEE. This CDR3 has 16 residues.

The chain links TRBV5-1 to TRBJ1-4, with 9 bases matching TRBD1. The germline V gene has CDR1 SGHRS and CDR2 YFSETQ. The trim removed 4 bases at V and 4 bases at J, leaving 5 bases unmatched. The CDR3 is 15 amino acids. CDR3 sequence reads: CASSILTGGNEKLFF. The CDR3, as DNA: TGCGCCAGCAGCATATTGACAGGGGGTAATGAAAAACTGTTTTTT.

The chain joins TRBV9 to TRBJ2-3; a possible D gene is TRBD2 (6 bases). This CDR3 contains 16 residues. Per the germline V gene, CDR1 is SGDLS and CDR2 is YYNGEE. V was pared by 0 bases and J by 9 bases, with 20 bases between. The CDR3 sequence is CASSVGSGDQRETQYF. DNA of the CDR3: TGTGCCAGCAGCGTAGGATCGGGGGACCAAAGGGAGACGCAGTATTTT.

The V gene is TRBV7-9, the J gene TRBJ2-1, with 7 positions matching TRBD1. Trimming removed 4 bases from V and 6 bases from J; junction bases left unmatched: 9. Germline CDR1 and CDR2: SEHNR and FQNEAQ (reference sequence). The CDR3 is 15 amino acids. The CDR3 coding sequence is TGTGCCAGCAGCTCCCCATCTGGACAGGTCAATGAGCAGTTCTTC. Its translation: CASSSPSGQVNEQFF.

The chain carries TRBV19 and TRBJ2-1, with D perhaps matching TRBD2 (5 bases). Germline CDR1 LNHDA, CDR2 SQIVND (reference sequence). V lost 6 bases to trimming and J lost 5 bases, with 17 bases between them. This CDR3 has 15 amino acids. CDR3 bases: TGTGCCAGTAGGATGACTATCTGGTTAAACAATGAGCAGTTCTTC. Its protein is CASRMTIWLNNEQFF.

The chain joins TRBV25-1 to TRBJ2-5; D possibly corresponds to TRBD1 (5 bases). Per germline, CDR1 MGHDK and CDR2 SYGVNS. The V end lost 3 bases, the J end lost 5 bases, and 13 bases lay between the germline ends. The CDR3 extends over 14 amino acids. The CDR3 protein is CASSDPGRVETQYF. CDR3 coding DNA: TGTGCCAGCAGTGATCCCGGCAGGGTTGAGACCCAGTACTTC. The entire variable domain, with the rest obtained from reference TRBV25-1 and TRBJ2-5, is as follows: EADIYQTPRYLVIGTGKKITLECSQTMGHDKMYWYQQDPGMELHLIHYSYGVNSTEKGDLSSESTVSRIRTEHFPLTLESARPSHTSQYLCASSDPGRVETQYFGPGTRLLVL.

The chain couples TRBV6-5 to TRBJ2-7, with D perhaps matching TRBD2 (5 bases). There are 13 residues in the CDR3. Germline CDR1 is MNHEY and CDR2 is SVGAGI. Trimming took off 2 bases at V and 0 bases at J, with 5 bases between the two ends. CDR3 loop: CASSYDYSYEQYF. CDR3 bases: TGTGCCAGCAGTTACGACTACTCCTACGAGCAGTACTTC.